The subject of this entry is one T cell receptor beta chain. Its specificity is unknown. This entry is derived from a study of T cells expressing NK-cell markers. Study-wide background: All TCR beta repertoires analysed originated from sorted CD3+CD56+NKG2C+, CD3+CD56+NKG2C- and CD3+CD56-NKG2C+ T cells. Seven sequenced donors out of eight were HCMV-seropositive, one seronegative. Study-wide points: A range of about 1.0-7.5% of CD8+ T cells consisted of dominant NKG2C+ clonotypes in roughly 6 donors.

This CDR3 is built from 14 residues. CDR1 is SQVTM and CDR2 is ANQGSEA in the germline V gene. Reanalyzing the 5' RACE reads, TCRdb keeps one entry per CDR3 protein, without DNA. The listing contains roughly 280,000 distinct CDR3 sequences. Sequencing was carried out using blood T cells: a sorted CD56 or NKG2C T cell subset, CD4+ or CD8+ T cells, or bulk PBMC T cells (not recorded which). The chain couples TRBV29-1 to TRBJ1-1. The receptor comes from a man between 18 and 29 years old in good health. The CDR3 loop reads CSVGVRLLNTEAFF.